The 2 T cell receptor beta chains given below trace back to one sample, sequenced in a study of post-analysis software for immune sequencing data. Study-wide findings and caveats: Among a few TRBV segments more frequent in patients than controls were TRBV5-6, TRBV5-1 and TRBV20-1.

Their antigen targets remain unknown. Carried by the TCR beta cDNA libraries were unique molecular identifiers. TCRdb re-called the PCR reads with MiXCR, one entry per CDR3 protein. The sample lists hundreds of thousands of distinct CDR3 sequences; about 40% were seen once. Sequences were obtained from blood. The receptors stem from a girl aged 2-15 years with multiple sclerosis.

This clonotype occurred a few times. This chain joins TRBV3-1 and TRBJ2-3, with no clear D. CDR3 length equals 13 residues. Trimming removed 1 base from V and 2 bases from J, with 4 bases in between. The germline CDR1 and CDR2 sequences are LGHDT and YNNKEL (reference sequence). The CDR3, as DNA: TGTGCCAGCAGCCAAGTGAACACAGATACGCAGTATTTT. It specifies CASSQVNTDTQYF.

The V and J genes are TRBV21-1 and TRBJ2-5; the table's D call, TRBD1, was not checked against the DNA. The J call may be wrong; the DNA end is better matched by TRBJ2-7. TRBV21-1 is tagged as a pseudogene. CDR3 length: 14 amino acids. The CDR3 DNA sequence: TGTGCCAGCAAGACGGCCCGGGGTTCCTACGAGCAGTACTTC. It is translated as CASKTARGSYEQYF.